This T cell receptor beta chain comes out of a study of T cell responses to AZD1222 COVID-19 vaccine. Clones were read by immunoSEQ multiplex PCR, and TCRdb kept only the in-frame ones, dropping some. Found here are 95,000 to 100,000 clones, 80% to 90% of them singletons; the top ten hold roughly 10%. Turning to this clone: No antigen is known for it.

Overall study findings and caveats: The study found vaccine-associated CD4 TCRs spanning spike, dominant at 160-218 and 743-854.

Germline V gene data show CDR1 as LGHNA and CDR2 as YNFKEQ. V was pared by 4 bases and J by 4 bases, with 9 bases of the junction left unmatched. This CDR3 contains 16 residues. The V and J genes are TRBV4-2 and TRBJ2-3; 9 bases match TRBD2. This sequence originates from an adult who received the AZD1222 COVID-19 vaccine. The sequencing used peripheral blood, collected 28 days after the second AZD1222 dose. Written as DNA, the CDR3 is TGTGCCAGCAGCCGACCCGGACTAGCGCAGGCAGATACGCAGTATTTT. Its protein product is CASSRPGLAQADTQYF.